Listed below are T cell receptor beta chains from one sample, sequenced in a study of cytomegalovirus exposure and HLA in healthy donors. TCRdb's copy holds only in-frame clones and misses some; the assay was immunoSEQ multiplex PCR. The sample records around 170,000 clones, roughly 70% being singletons. The sample taken for sequencing was PBMCs. Receptor source: a girl aged 5-17 years in good health and CMV-seronegative. CDR3s include the opening cysteine and the closing phenylalanine or tryptophan. D genes are given only for firm matches. Clone size is given for some rows only: seen once, a few or many times, or a class if the clone is expanded.

V	J	size	D	CDR3	DNA
TRBV7-3	TRBJ2-5	.	.	CASSSSGREETQYF	TGTGCCAGCAGCTCCTCGGGGAGAGAAGAGACCCAGTACTTC
TRBV6-1	TRBJ2-1	.	.	CASSALTYNEQFF	TGTGCCAGCAGTGCACTAACCTACAATGAGCAGTTCTTC
TRBV19	TRBJ2-2	.	.	CASRGTGELFF	TGTGCCAGCCGGGGTACCGGGGAGCTGTTTTTT
TRBV6-1	TRBJ2-1	.	.	CASVLGSGEQFF	TGTGCCAGCGTTCTAGGGTCGGGAGAGCAGTTCTTC
TRBV30	TRBJ1-2	few	.	CAWSFPGQLYGYTF	TGTGCCTGGAGCTTCCCCGGACAGTTGTATGGCTACACCTTC
TRBV11-2	TRBJ2-5	.	TRBD2	CASSQGAGVVQETQYF	TGTGCCAGCAGCCAGGGAGCGGGGGTTGTACAAGAGACCCAGTACTTC
TRBV6-1	TRBJ1-1	few	.	CASSDIPRLNTEAFF	TGTGCCAGCAGTGATATTCCCAGGCTGAACACTGAAGCTTTCTTT
TRBV7-9	TRBJ2-7	.	.	CASSLLAESDEQYF	TGTGCCAGCAGCTTACTAGCAGAGTCGGACGAGCAGTACTTC
TRBV2	TRBJ1-2	.	TRBD1	CASSEGQGTGGSGYTF	TGTGCCAGCAGTGAAGGACAGGGGACAGGGGGCTCTGGCTACACCTTC
TRBV6-1	TRBJ2-1	.	.	CASSEAGLRVNEQFF	TGTGCCAGCAGTGAAGCGGGACTCCGAGTCAATGAGCAGTTCTTC
TRBV27	TRBJ2-7	few	.	CASSYSASYEQYF	TGTGCCAGCAGTTACAGTGCTTCCTACGAGCAGTACTTC
TRBV15	TRBJ1-5	.	.	CATSRGRIGNQPQHF	TGTGCCACCAGCAGAGGGAGAATTGGCAATCAGCCCCAGCATTTT
TRBV7-9	TRBJ1-2	.	TRBD1	CASSLADRANYGYTF	TGTGCCAGCAGCCTCGCGGACAGGGCGAACTATGGCTACACCTTC
TRBV11-2	TRBJ1-1	.	.	CASSLASKPAEAFF	TGTGCCAGCAGCTTAGCATCCAAACCGGCTGAAGCTTTCTTT
TRBV2	TRBJ1-3	.	.	CASSEQGPNISGNTIYF	TGTGCCAGCAGTGAGCAGGGCCCAAACATCTCTGGAAACACCATATATTTT
TRBV18	TRBJ1-1	few	.	CASSLEEGMAKAFF	TGTGCCAGCTCCCTCGAAGAGGGAATGGCAAAGGCTTTCTTT
TRBV7-2	TRBJ2-5	.	TRBD2	CASRLTSGGRETQYF	TGTGCCAGCAGGTTAACGAGCGGGGGGAGAGAGACCCAGTACTTC
TRBV5-4	TRBJ2-3	few	.	CASSSVSLTDTQYF	TGTGCCAGCAGCTCCGTAAGCCTCACAGATACGCAGTATTTT
TRBV6-5	TRBJ1-2	.	.	CASSSTAYGYTF	TGTGCCAGCAGTTCGACAGCATATGGCTACACCTTC
TRBV5-1	TRBJ2-1	few	TRBD1	CASSPGQAHEQFF	TGCGCCAGCAGCCCGGGACAGGCCCATGAGCAGTTCTTC
TRBV11-2	TRBJ2-7	few	.	CASSLVGGSGSYEQYF	TGTGCCAGCAGCTTAGTAGGTGGGTCAGGATCCTACGAGCAGTACTTC
TRBV4-1	TRBJ2-3	.	.	CASSLTGLGDTQYF	TGCGCCAGCAGCCTAACAGGGTTAGGAGATACGCAGTATTTT
TRBV5-1	TRBJ2-5	.	TRBD1	CASSLAPRGRKMETQYF	TGCGCCAGCAGCTTGGCGCCTAGGGGGCGAAAGATGGAGACCCAGTACTTC
TRBV4-2	TRBJ2-7	.	TRBD2	CASSQLPGLAGGLSSYEQYF	TGTGCCAGCAGCCAGCTCCCGGGACTAGCGGGGGGCCTTAGCTCCTACGAGCAGTACTTC
TRBV28	TRBJ1-6	few	.	CASSLKTEANSPLHF	TGTGCCAGCAGTTTAAAGACAGAGGCTAATTCACCCCTCCACTTT
TRBV6-5	TRBJ1-2	.	TRBD1	CASSYWTGGYGYTF	TGTGCCAGCAGTTACTGGACAGGGGGCTATGGCTACACCTTC
TRBV11-3	TRBJ2-5	.	.	CASSPKGRAEETQYF	TGTGCCAGCAGCCCCAAGGGCAGGGCCGAAGAGACCCAGTACTTC
TRBV6-1	TRBJ2-7	once	.	CASSAAGVRYEQYF	TGTGCCAGCAGTGCAGCAGGGGTTCGATACGAGCAGTACTTC
TRBV7-7	TRBJ1-1	.	TRBD1	CASSPRGQTEAFF	TGTGCTAGCAGCCCCAGGGGGCAAACTGAAGCTTTCTTT
TRBV11-1	TRBJ2-1	.	TRBD2	CASSSTSALNNEQFF	TGTGCCAGCAGCTCGACTAGCGCCCTGAACAATGAGCAGTTCTTC
TRBV5-1	TRBJ1-1	.	.	CASSLVGGDTEAFF	TGCGCCAGCAGCTTGGTAGGCGGGGACACTGAAGCTTTCTTT
TRBV7-3	TRBJ2-7	once	.	CASSPLGQGSSYEQYF	TGTGCCAGCAGCCCCCTCGGGCAGGGCAGCTCCTACGAGCAGTACTTC
TRBV5-1	TRBJ1-5	.	.	CASSLSGGGQPQHF	TGCGCCAGCAGCTTGTCGGGGGGCGGACAGCCCCAGCATTTT
TRBV6-1	TRBJ2-7	.	.	CASALEPQGEQYF	TGTGCCAGCGCCCTTGAACCACAGGGCGAGCAGTACTTC
TRBV9	TRBJ2-1	.	.	CASSVLASYNEQFF	TGTGCCAGCAGCGTCCTAGCTTCCTACAATGAGCAGTTCTTC
TRBV7-9	TRBJ1-2	once	TRBD1	CASSLGAGGVYGYTF	TGTGCCAGCAGCTTAGGGGCAGGGGGCGTCTATGGCTACACCTTC
TRBV7-2	TRBJ1-5	.	TRBD1	CASSAYGDRDYSNQPQHF	TGTGCCAGCAGCGCCTATGGGGACAGGGATTATAGCAATCAGCCCCAGCATTTT
TRBV19	TRBJ1-2	.	.	CASSKNSDTYYGYTF	TGTGCCAGTAGTAAGAATTCGGACACGTACTATGGCTACACCTTC
TRBV19	TRBJ1-2	.	TRBD1	CASSTQSQGTYGYTF	TGTGCCAGTAGCACTCAATCACAGGGGACATATGGCTACACCTTC
TRBV5-1	TRBJ2-3	.	TRBD1	CASSWGQGSTDTQYF	TGCGCCAGCAGCTGGGGACAGGGGAGCACAGATACGCAGTATTTT
TRBV7-3	TRBJ2-7	.	TRBD2	CASSSILAGEQYF	TGTGCCAGCAGCTCGATACTAGCGGGCGAGCAGTACTTC
TRBV19	TRBJ2-3	.	TRBD2	CASRGGTDTQYF	TGTGCCAGTAGGGGAGGGACAGATACGCAGTATTTT
TRBV7-2	TRBJ1-2	few	.	CASSPTARVRYGYTF	TGTGCCAGCAGCCCCACAGCGCGGGTCCGCTATGGCTACACCTTC
TRBV12-1	TRBJ2-7	.	.	CASSLYEQYF	TGTGCCAGCAGCCTCTACGAGCAGTACTTC
TRBV9	TRBJ2-2	few	TRBD2	CASSGLAGNTGELFF	TGTGCCAGCAGCGGACTAGCGGGGAACACCGGGGAGCTGTTTTTT
TRBV7-9	TRBJ2-7	.	TRBD1	CASSERMWQGDEQYF	TGTGCCAGCAGCGAGCGGATGTGGCAGGGGGACGAGCAGTACTTC
TRBV19	TRBJ1-2	once	.	CASSILGRAYGYTF	TGTGCCAGTAGTATACTGGGGCGCGCCTATGGCTACACCTTC
TRBV5-1	TRBJ1-1	.	.	CASSLSGTWPEAFF	TGCGCCAGCAGCTTGTCCGGGACATGGCCTGAAGCTTTCTTT
TRBV19	TRBJ1-5	.	.	CASSIVGFGQPQHF	TGTGCCAGTAGTATAGTCGGGTTTGGTCAGCCCCAGCATTTT
TRBV18	TRBJ1-1	.	TRBD1	CASSQQGNIMNTEAFF	TGTGCCAGCTCCCAACAGGGGAATATAATGAACACTGAAGCTTTCTTT
TRBV29-1	TRBJ2-1	.	TRBD2	CSVEELAGIYNEQFF	TGCAGCGTTGAAGAACTAGCGGGGATCTACAATGAGCAGTTCTTC
TRBV7-9	TRBJ2-6	.	.	CASSLEGAGANVLTF	TGTGCCAGCAGCTTAGAGGGGGCTGGGGCCAACGTCCTGACTTTC
TRBV5-1	TRBJ2-3	once	TRBD2	CASRASGGAADTQYF	TGCGCCAGCAGAGCTAGCGGGGGGGCCGCAGATACGCAGTATTTT
TRBV18	TRBJ2-1	.	TRBD1	CASSPISRGHSSYNEQFF	TGTGCCAGCTCACCAATTAGTAGGGGGCACTCCTCCTACAATGAGCAGTTCTTC
TRBV2	TRBJ2-1	.	TRBD1	CASSGRTGTGEQFF	TGTGCCAGCAGTGGGAGGACAGGGACGGGCGAGCAGTTCTTC
TRBV9	TRBJ1-4	.	.	CASSVDYGFNEKLFF	TGTGCCAGCAGCGTAGATTACGGGTTTAATGAAAAACTGTTTTTT
TRBV27	TRBJ1-1	.	.	CASRKTGGQNEAFF	TGTGCCAGCAGAAAGACGGGAGGACAGAATGAAGCTTTCTTT
TRBV5-8	TRBJ2-5	.	TRBD2	CASSLGSGGFKETQYF	TGTGCCAGCAGCTTGGGTAGCGGGGGATTTAAAGAGACCCAGTACTTC
TRBV7-9	TRBJ2-3	.	.	CASSLVAGDTQYF	TGTGCCAGCAGCTTAGTGGCGGGGGATACGCAGTATTTT
TRBV5-1	TRBJ2-3	once	TRBD2	CASSPLAVTDTQYF	TGCGCCAGCAGTCCGCTAGCGGTCACAGATACGCAGTATTTT